These T cell receptor beta chains were read from a single sample in a study of blood T cells in healthy people across ages. TCRdb fed the 5' RACE reads into MiXCR, producing one record per CDR3 protein. The repertoire holds 450,000 to 700,000 distinct CDR3 sequences, with 25% to 30% as singletons. The sequenced material came from blood. The source is a woman between 70 and 85 years old in good health. Each CDR3 is given with its conserved first and last residue. The D gene is left open where the match is weak. Rows may omit the clone size; those that give it use once, few, many or a size class.

TRBV12-3/TRBV12-4,-,-,TRBJ1-6,CASRKTGRTNSPLHF,TGTGCCAGCAGGAAAACAGGGAGGACCAATTCACCCCTCCACTTT
TRBV9,many,-,TRBJ1-2,CASSVGGDYGYTF,TGTGCCAGCAGCGTAGGAGGTGACTATGGCTACACCTTC
TRBV6-1,-,TRBD1,TRBJ1-4,CASSATAGGGNEKLFF,TGTGCCAGCAGTGCCACCGCAGGAGGGGGCAATGAAAAACTGTTTTTT
TRBV5-1,-,-,TRBJ2-7,CASSYRSGSYEQYF,TGCGCCAGCAGCTATCGCAGCGGATCCTACGAGCAGTACTTC
TRBV7-2,few,-,TRBJ2-7,CASSLGIASYEQYF,TGTGCCAGCAGCTTAGGGATAGCTAGCTACGAGCAGTACTTC
TRBV20-1,-,TRBD1,TRBJ1-5,CSARDLDRGFYQPQHF,TGCAGTGCTAGAGATCTGGACAGGGGGTTCTATCAGCCCCAGCATTTT
TRBV7-9,-,-,TRBJ2-5,CASSPTAGTQETQYF,TGTGCCAGCAGCCCGACGGCGGGGACCCAAGAGACCCAGTACTTC
TRBV5-1,many,TRBD2,TRBJ2-5,CASSRLAGQETQYF,TGTGCCAGCAGTCGACTAGCGGGGCAAGAGACCCAGTACTTC
TRBV7-8,few,-,TRBJ2-5,CASSSLTARGETQYF,TGTGCCAGCAGCTCCTTGACGGCAAGGGGGGAGACCCAGTACTTC
TRBV24-1,-,TRBD2,TRBJ2-1,CATSDPLTNGGNNEQFF,TGTGCCACCAGTGATCCGCTGACTAACGGGGGGAACAATGAGCAGTTCTTC
TRBV6-6,-,-,TRBJ1-2,CASSYSGQGIGGYTF,TGTGCCAGCAGTTACTCAGGGCAGGGGATAGGGGGCTACACCTTC
TRBV6-1,-,TRBD1,TRBJ2-7,CASSEGGTGMYEQYF,TGTGCCAGCAGTGAGGGGGGGACAGGGATGTACGAGCAGTACTTC
TRBV6-2/TRBV6-3,-,TRBD1,TRBJ1-3,CASRRDSSGNTIYF,TGTGCCAGCCGACGGGACAGCTCTGGAAACACCATATATTTT
TRBV20-1,-,-,TRBJ2-5,CSVRGQRGETQYF,TGCAGTGTCAGGGGCCAAAGGGGAGAGACCCAGTACTTC
TRBV5-1,few,-,TRBJ2-3,CASSFGAGKDTQYF,TGCGCCAGCAGCTTCGGGGCAGGGAAAGATACGCAGTATTTT
TRBV7-9,once,-,TRBJ2-1,CASSLALAKEQFF,TGTGCCAGCAGCTTAGCACTAGCAAAGGAGCAGTTCTTC
TRBV7-9,-,-,TRBJ1-2,CASSLKQSYGYTF,TGTGCCAGCAGCTTAAAACAGTCCTATGGCTACACCTTC
TRBV6-5,few,TRBD1,TRBJ1-2,CASSSSRGTNYGYTF,TGTGCCAGCAGTTCATCCAGGGGGACTAACTATGGCTACACCTTC
TRBV13,few,-,TRBJ1-1,CASSSRWGLNTEAFF,TGTGCCAGCAGCTCGCGGTGGGGGCTAAACACTGAAGCTTTCTTT
TRBV7-3,few,-,TRBJ2-1,CASSLYQATEQFF,TGTGCCAGCAGCTTATACCAGGCCACAGAGCAGTTCTTC
TRBV12-3/TRBV12-4,few,TRBD1,TRBJ1-2,CASSFRQGARHGYTF,TGTGCCAGCAGTTTCAGGCAGGGGGCAAGGCATGGCTACACCTTC
TRBV11-3,-,-,TRBJ1-5,CASSLDRGGGQPQHF,TGTGCCAGCAGCTTAGATCGTGGGGGCGGACAGCCCCAGCATTTT
TRBV7-9,few,-,TRBJ1-2,CASSLVLSRPNYGYTF,TGTGCCAGCAGCTTAGTCCTCTCCAGGCCCAACTATGGCTACACCTTC
TRBV7-9,-,-,TRBJ2-3,CASTSGPSPGTDTQYF,TGTGCCAGCACCTCCGGGCCAAGTCCGGGGACAGATACGCAGTATTTT
TRBV29-1,-,-,TRBJ2-1,CSATRVSYNEQFF,TGCAGCGCCACCAGGGTTTCCTACAATGAGCAGTTCTTC
TRBV30,-,TRBD2,TRBJ2-5,CAWSSKAGAETQYF,TGTGCCTGGAGTTCAAAAGCGGGGGCGGAGACCCAGTACTTC